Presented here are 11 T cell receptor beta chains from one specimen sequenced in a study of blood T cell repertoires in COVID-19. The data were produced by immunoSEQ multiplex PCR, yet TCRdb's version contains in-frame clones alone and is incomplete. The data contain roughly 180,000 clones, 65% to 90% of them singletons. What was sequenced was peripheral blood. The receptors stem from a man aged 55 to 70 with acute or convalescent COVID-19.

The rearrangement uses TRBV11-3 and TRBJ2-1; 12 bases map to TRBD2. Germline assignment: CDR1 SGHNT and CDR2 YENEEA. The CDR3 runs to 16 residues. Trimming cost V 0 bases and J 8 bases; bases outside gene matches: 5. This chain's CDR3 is CASSLEGTSGYDEQFF. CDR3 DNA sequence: TGTGCCAGCAGCTTAGAAGGGACTAGCGGGTACGATGAGCAGTTCTTC.

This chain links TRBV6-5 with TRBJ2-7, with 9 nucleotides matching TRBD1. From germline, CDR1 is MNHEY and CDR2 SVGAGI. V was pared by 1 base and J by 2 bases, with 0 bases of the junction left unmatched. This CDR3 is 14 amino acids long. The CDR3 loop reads CASSYWTGAYEQYF. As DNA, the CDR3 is TGTGCCAGCAGTTACTGGACAGGGGCCTACGAGCAGTACTTC.

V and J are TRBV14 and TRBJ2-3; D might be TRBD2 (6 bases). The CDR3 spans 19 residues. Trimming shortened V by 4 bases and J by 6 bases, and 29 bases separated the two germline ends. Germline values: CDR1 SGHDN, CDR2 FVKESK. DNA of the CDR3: TGTGCCAGCAGCCCCAGGACTTGGCTAGCTCGGGAGTTGGAGGATACGCAGTATTTT. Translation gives CASSPRTWLARELEDTQYF.

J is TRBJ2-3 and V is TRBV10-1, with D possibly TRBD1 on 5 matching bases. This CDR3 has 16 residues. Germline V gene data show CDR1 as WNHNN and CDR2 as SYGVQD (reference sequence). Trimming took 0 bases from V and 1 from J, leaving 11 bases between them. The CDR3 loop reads CASSESPRAGTDTQYF. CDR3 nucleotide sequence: TGCGCCAGCAGTGAGTCACCCAGGGCGGGCACAGATACGCAGTATTTT.

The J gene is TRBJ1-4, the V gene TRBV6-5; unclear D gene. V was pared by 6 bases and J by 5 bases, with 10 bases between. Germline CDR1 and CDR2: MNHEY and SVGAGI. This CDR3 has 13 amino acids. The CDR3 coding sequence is TGTGCCAGCAGAAGGCAGGAAAATGAAAAACTGTTTTTT. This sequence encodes CASRRQENEKLFF.

CDR3 sequence: CASSLNTPNYGYTF. The CDR3 nucleotides read TGTGCCAGCAGCCTTAACACCCCTAACTATGGCTACACCTTC. This sequence joins TRBV28 and TRBJ1-2; no clear D. Looked up from germline, CDR1 is MDHEN and CDR2 is SYDVKM. The CDR3 contains 14 residues. V lost 6 bases, J lost 0 bases, and 11 bases lay in between.

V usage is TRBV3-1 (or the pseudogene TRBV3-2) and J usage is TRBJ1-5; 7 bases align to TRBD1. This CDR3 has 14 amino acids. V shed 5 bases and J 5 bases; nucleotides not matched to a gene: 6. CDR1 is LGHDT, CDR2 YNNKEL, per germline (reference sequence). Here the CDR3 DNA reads TGTGCCAGCAGCATGCGTACAGGGGATCAGCCCCAGCATTTT. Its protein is CASSMRTGDQPQHF.

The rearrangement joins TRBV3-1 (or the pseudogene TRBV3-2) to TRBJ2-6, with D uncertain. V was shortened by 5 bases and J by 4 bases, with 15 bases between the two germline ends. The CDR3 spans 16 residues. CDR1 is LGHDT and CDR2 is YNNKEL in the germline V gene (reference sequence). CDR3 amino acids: CASSALKPWGANVLTF. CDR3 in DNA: TGTGCCAGCAGCGCCCTAAAACCTTGGGGGGCCAACGTCCTGACTTTC.

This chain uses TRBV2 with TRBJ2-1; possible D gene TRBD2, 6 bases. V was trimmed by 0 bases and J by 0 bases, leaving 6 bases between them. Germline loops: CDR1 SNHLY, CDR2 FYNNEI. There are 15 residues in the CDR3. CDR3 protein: CASSEADYSYNEQFF. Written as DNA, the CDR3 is TGTGCCAGCAGTGAAGCGGACTACTCCTACAATGAGCAGTTCTTC.

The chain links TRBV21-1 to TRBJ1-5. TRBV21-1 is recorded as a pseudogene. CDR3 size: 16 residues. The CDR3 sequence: CASSKGGGAHNQPQHF. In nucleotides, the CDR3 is TGTGCCAGCAGCAAAGGAGGAGGAGCCCACAATCAGCCCCAGCATTTT.

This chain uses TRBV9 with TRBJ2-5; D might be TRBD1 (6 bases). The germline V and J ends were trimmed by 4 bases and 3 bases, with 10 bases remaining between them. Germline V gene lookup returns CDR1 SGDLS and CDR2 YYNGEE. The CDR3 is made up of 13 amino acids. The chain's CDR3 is CASSHRVEETQYF. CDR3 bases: TGTGCCAGCAGCCACAGGGTTGAAGAGACCCAGTACTTC.